This T cell receptor beta chain derives from a study of cytomegalovirus exposure and HLA in healthy donors. Note on this clone: Its antigen is not identified.

Overall study findings and caveats: Cytomegalovirus status, reportedly, was diagnosed with high specificity and sensitivity by the classifier. There were some public TCRs occurring in many donors, but most TCR sequences were rare.

Germline V gives CDR1 MNHEY, CDR2 SMNVEV (reference sequence). This CDR3 spans 13 amino acids. V gave up 6 bases and J gave up 3 bases; unmatched junction bases: 3. Sequencing was performed with immunoSEQ multiplex PCR; in TCRdb, only in-frame clones are kept and a portion is missing. The sample yields 200,000 to 300,000 clones, roughly 84% seen once. The sample comprised PBMCs. V gene TRBV27 combines with J gene TRBJ1-1; 8 bases agree with TRBD1. The source of this sequence is a man between 18 and 29 years old in good health and CMV-seropositive. Here the CDR3 DNA reads TGTGCCAGCAGCGGACAGGGTCACACTGAAGCTTTCTTT. This encodes CASSGQGHTEAFF.